The 10 T cell receptor beta chains below were found in one sample sequenced in a study of tumor-infiltrating lymphocytes in oesophageal squamous cell carcinoma (dated by TCRdb to between 2015 and 2016). The method was PCR. The instrument given in TCRdb is Illumina HiSeq 2000. In-frame beta chains were kept once TCRdb had trimmed the public reads at Q25 with fastp and called clones with MiXCR. Rows with one shared CDR3 protein collapse into an entry with the most common genes and DNA. For this sample the table gives 9,500 to 13,000 distinct CDR3 sequences, of which 58% were detected only once. 35% to 45% of the sample is taken by the ten largest. Sequences were obtained from esophageal tumor tissue. The receptors originated from a female donor with esophageal squamous cell carcinoma.

This chain joins TRBV6-1 and TRBJ2-1; the match to TRBD2 covers 14 bases. This CDR3 has 16 residues. After removal of 5 bases from V and 7 bases from J, the junction contained 7 bases not matched to a gene. Germline V gives CDR1 MNHNS, CDR2 SASEGT. As DNA, the CDR3 is TGTGCCAGCAGTCAGGGACTAGCGGGAGTAAGAAATGAGCAGTTCTTC. Its protein product is CASSQGLAGVRNEQFF.

Remarks on this clonotype: A much larger clonotype is one base distant, so this may be a read error. This chain links TRBV6-6 with TRBJ2-5; possible D gene TRBD2, 5 bases. The CDR3 totals 11 residues. From germline, CDR1 is MNHNY and CDR2 SVGAGI (reference sequence). The DNA for the CDR3 is TGTGCCAGCACCATCGGGGAGATCCAGTACTTC. Residues: CASTIGEIQYF.

The V gene is TRBV7-6, the J gene TRBJ2-1; tentative D call: TRBD1 (5 bases). The CDR3 runs to 16 residues. V was trimmed by 5 bases and J by 0 bases, leaving 14 bases between them. The germline gives CDR1 SGHVS, CDR2 FNYEAQ. The CDR3 DNA reads as TGTGCCAGCAGCGCGGACACTTCGAGCTCCTACAATGAGCAGTTCTTC. Its translation: CASSADTSSSYNEQFF.

In this sample, this clonotype turned up a few times. The chain is built from TRBV5-1 and TRBJ1-1; D possibly corresponds to TRBD1 (6 bases). From germline, CDR1 is SGHRS and CDR2 YFSETQ. This CDR3 is 17 amino acids long. Trimming removed 4 bases at V and 3 bases at J, with 22 bases between. The CDR3 is CASSPLAPTGPHTEAFF. The DNA of the CDR3 is TGCGCCAGCAGCCCACTTGCCCCGACAGGCCCCCACACTGAAGCTTTCTTT.

The chain links TRBV7-2 to TRBJ2-1; the D gene is possibly TRBD2 (5 bases). Deletions cut 7 bases from V and 0 bases from J, with 13 bases between. This CDR3 has 15 amino acids. CDR1 is SGHTA, CDR2 FQGNSA, per germline. CDR3 nucleotide sequence: TGTGCCAGCAATCTAGCCGGAAGCTCCTACAATGAGCAGTTCTTC. It translates to CASNLAGSSYNEQFF.

Written as DNA, the CDR3 is TGTGCCAGCAGCTTAGTCCCGAATCCCGCGGAGACCCAGTACTTC. Translation: CASSLVPNPAETQYF. The chain carries TRBV7-2 and TRBJ2-5; D uncertain. The CDR3 spans 15 residues. Trimming shortened V by 1 base and J by 5 bases, and 14 bases separated the two germline ends. Germline assignment: CDR1 SGHTA and CDR2 FQGNSA.

This clonotype appeared many times. DNA of the CDR3: TGTGCCAGCAGCACGGGACAGGGGTACAATGAGCAGTTCTTC. This sequence encodes CASSTGQGYNEQFF. The chain links TRBV7-9 to TRBJ2-1; 10 bases are a match to TRBD1. Germline CDR1 SEHNR, CDR2 FQNEAQ (reference sequence). The J segment lost 4 bases and the V segment lost 5 bases, leaving 2 bases of the junction unmatched. The CDR3 contains 14 residues.

The V and J genes are TRBV12-3 or TRBV12-4 and TRBJ2-4, with a weak D call TRBD2 (7 bases). The DNA end lines up better with TRBJ2-7; the J call may be wrong. The CDR3 is made up of 17 amino acids. The CDR3 DNA follows: TGTGCCAGCAGTCCCCACCTCGGGGGGCGCGGGCTCTACGAGCAGTACTTC. Translating gives CASSPHLGGRGLYEQYF.

This clonotype was seen only a few times. This chain's CDR3 is CASRKRGSDVGETQYF. The CDR3 region has the DNA TGTGCCAGCAGGAAGAGGGGCTCCGACGTTGGGGAGACCCAGTACTTC. This chain joins TRBV7-6 and TRBJ2-7, with D perhaps TRBD1 or TRBD2 (5 bases each). The J call may be wrong; the DNA end is better matched by TRBJ2-5. Per the germline V gene, CDR1 is SGHVS and CDR2 is FNYEAQ. CDR3 length: 16 amino acids.

V and J are TRBV6-8 and TRBJ2-1; D possibly corresponds to TRBD1 (6 bases). Trimming removed 6 bases at V and 3 bases at J, with 15 bases between. Germline CDR1 MNHGY, CDR2 SAAAGT. The CDR3 has 15 residues. CDR3 coding DNA: TGTGCCAGCAGACCCCACCGGGACAACTACAATGAGCAGTTCTTC. Protein: CASRPHRDNYNEQFF.